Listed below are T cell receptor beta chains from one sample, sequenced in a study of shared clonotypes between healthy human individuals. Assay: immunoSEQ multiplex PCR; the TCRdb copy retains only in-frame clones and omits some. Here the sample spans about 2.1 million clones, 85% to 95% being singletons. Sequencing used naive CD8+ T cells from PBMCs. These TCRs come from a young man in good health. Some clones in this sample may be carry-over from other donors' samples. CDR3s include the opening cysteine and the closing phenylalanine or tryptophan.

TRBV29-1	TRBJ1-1	CSVHLGTNTEAFF
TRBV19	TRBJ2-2	CASHFTGELFF
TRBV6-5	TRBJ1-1	CASSPIPTGDTEAFF
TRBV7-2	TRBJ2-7	CASSLVSGPSYEQYF
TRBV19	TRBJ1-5	CASTMSPVASNQPQHF
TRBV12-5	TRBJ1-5	CASGLGSGPQHF
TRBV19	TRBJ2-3	CASSSGGTDTQYF
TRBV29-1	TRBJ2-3	CSVEGLGSTDTQYF
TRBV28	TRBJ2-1	CASSRGENEQFF
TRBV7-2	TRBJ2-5	CASSFRTIQETQYF